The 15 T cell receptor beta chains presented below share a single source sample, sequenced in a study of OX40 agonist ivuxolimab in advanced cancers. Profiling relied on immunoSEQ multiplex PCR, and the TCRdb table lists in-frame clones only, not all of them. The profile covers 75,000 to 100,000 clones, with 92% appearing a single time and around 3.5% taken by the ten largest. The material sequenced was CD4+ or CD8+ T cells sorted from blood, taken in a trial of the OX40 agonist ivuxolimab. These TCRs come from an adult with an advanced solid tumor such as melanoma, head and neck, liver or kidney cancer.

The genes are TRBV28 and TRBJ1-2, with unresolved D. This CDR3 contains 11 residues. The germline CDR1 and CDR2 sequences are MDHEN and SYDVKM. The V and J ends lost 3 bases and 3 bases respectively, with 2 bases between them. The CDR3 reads CASSFYYGYTF. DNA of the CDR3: TGTGCCAGCAGTTTTTACTATGGCTACACCTTC.

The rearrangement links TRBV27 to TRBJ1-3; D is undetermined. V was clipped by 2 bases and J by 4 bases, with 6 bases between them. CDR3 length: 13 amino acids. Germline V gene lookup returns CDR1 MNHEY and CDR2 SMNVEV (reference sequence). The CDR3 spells CASSLAMGNTIYF. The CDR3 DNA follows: TGTGCCAGCAGTTTAGCGATGGGAAACACCATATATTTT.

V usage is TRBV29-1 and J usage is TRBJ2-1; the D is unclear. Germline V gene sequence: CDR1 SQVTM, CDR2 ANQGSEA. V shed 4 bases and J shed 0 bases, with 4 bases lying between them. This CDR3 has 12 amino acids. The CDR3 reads CSVVLSYNEQFF. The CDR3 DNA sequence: TGCAGCGTTGTCCTCTCCTACAATGAGCAGTTCTTC.

The CDR3 DNA reads as TGTGCCAGCAGTCTCCGGGACTGGTACAATGAGCAGTTCTTC. Amino acid sequence: CASSLRDWYNEQFF. The chain is built from TRBV27 and TRBJ2-1; D possibly corresponds to TRBD2 (6 bases). The CDR3 totals 14 residues. Trimming stripped 5 bases from V and 4 bases from J, with 12 bases between. Germline CDR1 reads MNHEY; CDR2 reads SMNVEV (reference sequence).

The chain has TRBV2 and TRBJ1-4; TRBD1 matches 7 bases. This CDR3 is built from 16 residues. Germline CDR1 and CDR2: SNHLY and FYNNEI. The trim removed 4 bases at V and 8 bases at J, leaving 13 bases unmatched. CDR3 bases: TGTGCCAGCAGTGGCTCGGAGGGGGCTATCGCCGAAAAACTGTTTTTT. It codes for CASSGSEGAIAEKLFF.

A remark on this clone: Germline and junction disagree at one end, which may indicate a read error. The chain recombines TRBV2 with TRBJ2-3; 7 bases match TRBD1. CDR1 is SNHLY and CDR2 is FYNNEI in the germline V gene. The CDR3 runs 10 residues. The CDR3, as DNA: TGCCTGACAGGGCCAGATACGCAGTATTTT. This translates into CLTGPDTQYF.

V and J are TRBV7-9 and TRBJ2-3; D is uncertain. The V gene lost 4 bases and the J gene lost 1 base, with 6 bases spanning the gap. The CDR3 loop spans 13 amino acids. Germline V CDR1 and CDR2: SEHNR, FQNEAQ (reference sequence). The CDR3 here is CASSSLGTDTQYF. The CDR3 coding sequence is TGTGCCAGCAGCTCCCTAGGCACAGATACGCAGTATTTT.

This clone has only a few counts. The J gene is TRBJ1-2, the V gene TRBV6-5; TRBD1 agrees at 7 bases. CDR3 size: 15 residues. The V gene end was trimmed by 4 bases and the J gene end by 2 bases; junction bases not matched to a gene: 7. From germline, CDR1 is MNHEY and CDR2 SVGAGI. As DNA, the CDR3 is TGTGCCAGCAGTTCCTTGACAGGGCTCAACTATGGCTACACCTTC. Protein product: CASSSLTGLNYGYTF.

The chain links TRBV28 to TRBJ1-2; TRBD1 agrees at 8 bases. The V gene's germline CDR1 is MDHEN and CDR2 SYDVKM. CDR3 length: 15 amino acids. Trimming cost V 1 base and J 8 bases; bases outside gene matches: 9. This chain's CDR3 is CASSLLQGDRRGYTF. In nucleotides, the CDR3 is TGTGCCAGCAGTTTATTACAGGGGGACAGGAGGGGCTACACCTTC.

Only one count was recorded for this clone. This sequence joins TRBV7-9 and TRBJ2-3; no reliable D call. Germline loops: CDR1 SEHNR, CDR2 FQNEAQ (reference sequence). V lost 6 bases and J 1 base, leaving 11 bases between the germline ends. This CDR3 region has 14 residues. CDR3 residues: CASSPPLGTDTQYF. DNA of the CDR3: TGTGCCAGCAGTCCTCCACTCGGCACAGATACGCAGTATTTT.

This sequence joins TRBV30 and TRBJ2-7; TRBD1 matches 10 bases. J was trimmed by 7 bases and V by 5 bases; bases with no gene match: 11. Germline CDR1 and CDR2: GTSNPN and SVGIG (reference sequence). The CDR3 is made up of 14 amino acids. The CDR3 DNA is TGTGCCTGGGAAACCGGGACAGGGGTTAATGAGCAGTACTTC. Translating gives CAWETGTGVNEQYF.

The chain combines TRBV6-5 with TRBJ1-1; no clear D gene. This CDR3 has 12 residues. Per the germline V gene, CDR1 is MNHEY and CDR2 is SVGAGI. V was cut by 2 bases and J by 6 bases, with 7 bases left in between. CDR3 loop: CASSYLGAEAFF. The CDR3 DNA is TGTGCCAGCAGTTACCTTGGGGCTGAAGCTTTCTTT.

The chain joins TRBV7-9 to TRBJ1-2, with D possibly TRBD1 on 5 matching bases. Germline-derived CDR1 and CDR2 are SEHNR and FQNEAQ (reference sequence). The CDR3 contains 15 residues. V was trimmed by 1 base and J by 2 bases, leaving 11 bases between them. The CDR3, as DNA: TGTGCCAGCAGCTTAGTTTTGACAGCAAACTATGGCTACACCTTC. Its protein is CASSLVLTANYGYTF.

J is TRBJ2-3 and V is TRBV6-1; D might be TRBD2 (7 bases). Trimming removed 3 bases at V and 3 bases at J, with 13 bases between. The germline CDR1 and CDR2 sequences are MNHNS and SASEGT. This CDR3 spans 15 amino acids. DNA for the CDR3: TGTGCCAGCAGTGAGAGGGGGGGTTTGACAGATACGCAGTATTTT. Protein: CASSERGGLTDTQYF.

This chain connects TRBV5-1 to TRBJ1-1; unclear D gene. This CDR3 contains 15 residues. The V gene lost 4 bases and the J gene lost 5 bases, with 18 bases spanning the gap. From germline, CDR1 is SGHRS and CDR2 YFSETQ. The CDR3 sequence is CASSQAAEVVTEAFF. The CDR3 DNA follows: TGCGCCAGCAGCCAGGCTGCTGAGGTTGTGACTGAAGCTTTCTTT.